This T cell receptor (beta chain) was identified in a study of blood T cell repertoires in COVID-19. Background on the study: Samples taken during acute and convalescent COVID-19 were collected in the United States, Italy and Spain. From T cells, B-cell-depleted T cells, or PBMCs came the material, which was cDNA or gDNA.

The V and J ends lost 8 bases and 5 bases respectively, with 9 bases between them. This CDR3 region has 11 residues. Germline CDR1 MNHEY, CDR2 SVGAGI. In terms of age and location, participants ranged from roughly 18 to 100 years and lived in approximately 24 US areas. Grouping used clinical history reported by participants in a survey and questionnaire. The method was immunoSEQ multiplex PCR; TCRdb's version includes in-frame clones alone and lacks a portion of them. The profile shows over 350,000 clones, nearly 90% of them singletons. The receptor was derived from a young woman with acute COVID-19. The chain uses TRBV6-5 and TRBJ1-2; D uncertain. Sequenced input: PBMCs or T cells enriched from blood (not recorded which). This chain's CDR3 is CASREGYGYTF. The CDR3 region has the DNA TGTGCCAGCCGGGAGGGATATGGCTACACCTTC.